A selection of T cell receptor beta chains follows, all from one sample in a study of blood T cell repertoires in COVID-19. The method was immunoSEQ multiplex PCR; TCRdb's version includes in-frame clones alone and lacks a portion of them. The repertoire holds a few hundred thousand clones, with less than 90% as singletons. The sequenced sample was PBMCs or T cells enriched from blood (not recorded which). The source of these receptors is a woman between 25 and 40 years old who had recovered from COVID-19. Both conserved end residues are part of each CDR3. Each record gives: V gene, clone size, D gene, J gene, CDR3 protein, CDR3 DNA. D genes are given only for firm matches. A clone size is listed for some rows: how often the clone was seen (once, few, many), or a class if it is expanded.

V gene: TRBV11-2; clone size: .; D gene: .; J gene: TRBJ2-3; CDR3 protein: CASSLGAGPGTDTQYF; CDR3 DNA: TGTGCCAGCAGCTTAGGTGCGGGCCCTGGCACAGATACGCAGTATTTT
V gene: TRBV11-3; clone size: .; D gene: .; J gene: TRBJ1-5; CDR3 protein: CASTSPKANQPQHF; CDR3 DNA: TGTGCCAGCACCTCCCCCAAAGCCAATCAGCCCCAGCATTTT
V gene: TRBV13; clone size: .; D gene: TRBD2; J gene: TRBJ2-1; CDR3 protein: CASTRTSGTYNEQFF; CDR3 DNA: TGTGCCAGCACCCGAACTAGCGGGACATACAATGAGCAGTTCTTC
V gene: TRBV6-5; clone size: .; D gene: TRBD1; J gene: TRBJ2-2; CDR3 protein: CAHGQGGNTGELFF; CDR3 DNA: TGTGCCCACGGACAGGGGGGGAACACCGGGGAGCTGTTTTTT
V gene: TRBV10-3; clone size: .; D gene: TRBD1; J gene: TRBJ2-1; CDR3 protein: CAITGQGGYNEQFF; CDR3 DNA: TGTGCCATCACCGGACAGGGGGGTTACAATGAGCAGTTCTTC
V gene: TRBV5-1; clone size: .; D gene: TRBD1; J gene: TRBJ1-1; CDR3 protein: CASSFDRDTEAFF; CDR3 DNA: TGCGCCAGCAGCTTCGACAGGGACACTGAAGCTTTCTTT
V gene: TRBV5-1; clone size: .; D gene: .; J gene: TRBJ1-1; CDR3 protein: CASSLDLSRRYTEAFF; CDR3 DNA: TGCGCCAGCAGCTTGGATCTCTCCCGGCGGTACACTGAAGCTTTCTTT
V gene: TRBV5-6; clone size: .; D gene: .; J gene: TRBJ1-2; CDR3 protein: CASSLQGAAYGYTF; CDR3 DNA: TGTGCCAGCAGCTTGCAAGGGGCGGCCTATGGCTACACCTTC
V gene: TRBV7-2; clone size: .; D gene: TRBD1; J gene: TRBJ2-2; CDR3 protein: CASSFIGGLTTGELFF; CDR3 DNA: TGTGCCAGCAGCTTCATAGGGGGCCTGACCACCGGGGAGCTGTTTTTT
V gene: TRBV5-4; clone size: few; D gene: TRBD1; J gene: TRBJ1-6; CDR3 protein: CASTRQGANSPLHF; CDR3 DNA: TGTGCCAGCACCCGACAGGGGGCCAATTCACCCCTCCACTTT
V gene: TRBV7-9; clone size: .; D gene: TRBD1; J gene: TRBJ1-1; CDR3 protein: CASRTGAREGRTEAFF; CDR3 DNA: TGTGCCAGCAGGACAGGGGCCCGTGAGGGGCGCACTGAAGCTTTCTTT
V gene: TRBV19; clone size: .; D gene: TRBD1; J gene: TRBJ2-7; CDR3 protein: CASSTRPGQGAVYEQYF; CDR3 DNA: TGTGCCAGTAGTACAAGACCGGGACAGGGGGCCGTCTACGAGCAGTACTTC
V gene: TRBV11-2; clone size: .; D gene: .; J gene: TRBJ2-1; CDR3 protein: CASSSEPRPSSYNEQFF; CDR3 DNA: TGTGCCAGCAGTTCCGAGCCCAGGCCGAGCTCCTACAATGAGCAGTTCTTC
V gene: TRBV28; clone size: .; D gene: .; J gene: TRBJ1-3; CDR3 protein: CASSFAGNTIYF; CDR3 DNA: TGTGCCAGCAGTTTTGCGGGAAACACCATATATTTT
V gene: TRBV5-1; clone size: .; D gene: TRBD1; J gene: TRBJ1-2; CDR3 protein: CASTSGGVIPKGYTF; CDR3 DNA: TGCGCCAGCACCTCAGGGGGTGTGATTCCGAAGGGCTACACCTTC
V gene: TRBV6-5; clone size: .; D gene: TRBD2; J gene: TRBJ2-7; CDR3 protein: CASVRGGLYEQYF; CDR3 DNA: TGTGCCAGCGTACGGGGGGGCCTCTACGAGCAGTACTTC
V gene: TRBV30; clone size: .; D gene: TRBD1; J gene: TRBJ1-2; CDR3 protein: CAWGRGQGGYGYTF; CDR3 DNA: TGTGCCTGGGGGAGGGGACAGGGAGGCTATGGCTACACCTTC
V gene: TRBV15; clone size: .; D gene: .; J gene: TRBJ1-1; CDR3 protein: CATSRDLRGNTEAFF; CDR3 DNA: TGTGCCACCAGCAGAGATCTACGGGGGAACACTGAAGCTTTCTTT
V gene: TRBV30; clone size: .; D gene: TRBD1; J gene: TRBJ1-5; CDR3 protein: CAWSPGGSLRQPQHF; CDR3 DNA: TGTGCCTGGAGCCCAGGGGGCTCGTTAAGGCAGCCCCAGCATTTT
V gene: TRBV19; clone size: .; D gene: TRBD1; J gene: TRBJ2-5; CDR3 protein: CASSTTRTGLRETQYF; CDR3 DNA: TGTGCCAGTAGTACCACCCGGACAGGGCTTCGAGAGACCCAGTACTTC
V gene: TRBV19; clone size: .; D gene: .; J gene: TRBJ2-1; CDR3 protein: CASSMITGDEQFF; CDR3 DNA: TGTGCCAGTAGTATGATCACAGGCGATGAGCAGTTCTTC
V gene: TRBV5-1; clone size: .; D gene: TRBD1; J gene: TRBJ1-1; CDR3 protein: CASGGTGLRNTEAFF; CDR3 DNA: TGCGCCAGCGGGGGGACAGGGCTGAGGAACACTGAAGCTTTCTTT
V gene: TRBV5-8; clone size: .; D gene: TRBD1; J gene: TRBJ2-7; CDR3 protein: CASSLRTGTSYEQYF; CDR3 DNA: TGTGCCAGCAGCTTGCGGACAGGGACCTCCTACGAGCAGTACTTC
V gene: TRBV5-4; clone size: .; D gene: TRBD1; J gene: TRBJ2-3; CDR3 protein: CASSFRGPGDTQYF; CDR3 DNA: TGTGCCAGCAGCTTCAGGGGGCCTGGGGATACGCAGTATTTT
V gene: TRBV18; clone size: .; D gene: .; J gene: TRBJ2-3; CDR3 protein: CASSPLKGGALTDTQYF; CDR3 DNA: TGTGCCAGCTCACCTTTAAAAGGGGGGGCCCTTACAGATACGCAGTATTTT
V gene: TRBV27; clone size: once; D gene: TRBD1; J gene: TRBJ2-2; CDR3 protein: CASSKGQGPGELFF; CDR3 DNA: TGTGCCAGCAGCAAGGGACAGGGACCCGGGGAGCTGTTTTTT
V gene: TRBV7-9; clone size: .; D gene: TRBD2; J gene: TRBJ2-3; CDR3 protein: CASSPQAGLADTQYF; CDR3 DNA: TGTGCCAGCAGCCCCCAAGCCGGACTAGCAGATACGCAGTATTTT